A single sample gave rise to the 27 T cell receptor beta chains below, sequenced in a study of beta chain features in type 1 diabetes. TCRB transcripts that were expressed got sequenced, as all of the isolated RNA had been reverse transcribed. Here immunoSEQ multiplex PCR was the method, and the copy in TCRdb shows in-frame clones only, minus some. The sample shows under 450,000 clones, around 15% of them seen only once. Material for sequencing was naive CD4+ T cells from blood. The receptors originated from a woman between 18 and 29 years old in good health.

This chain links TRBV6-7 with TRBJ1-5; TRBD1 agrees at 7 bases. TRBV6-7 has ORF status, its function being uncertain. The trim removed 6 bases at V and 2 bases at J, leaving 4 bases unmatched. The CDR3 length is 14 residues. The CDR3 coding sequence is TGTGCCAGCAGCCACGACAGGGGCAATCAGCCCCAGCATTTT. It yields the protein CASSHDRGNQPQHF.

The table lists this clone with a few counts. Here the CDR3 DNA reads TGTGCCAGTAGTACCAGGGGATTCACTGAAGCTTTCTTT. Translated: CASSTRGFTEAFF. The chain couples TRBV19 to TRBJ1-1, with D possibly TRBD1 on 6 matching bases. CDR1 and CDR2 (germline): LNHDA, SQIVND (reference sequence). This CDR3 region has 13 residues. The V and J ends lost 4 bases and 4 bases respectively, with 10 bases between them.

The table lists this clone with a few counts. The V gene is TRBV23-1, the J gene TRBJ2-2; D uncertain. TRBV23-1 is an ORF; its function is uncertain. The CDR3 consists of 15 residues. V gave up 0 bases and J gave up 0 bases, with 5 bases separating them. In nucleotides, the CDR3 is TGCGCCAGCAGTCAATCAACTTCGAACACCGGGGAGCTGTTTTTT. This sequence encodes CASSQSTSNTGELFF.

V gene TRBV21-1 combines with J gene TRBJ1-3; the D call of TRBD1 is as the table states it, not checked on the DNA. TRBV21-1 is noted as a pseudogene. The CDR3 is 17 residues long. CDR3 in DNA: TGTGCCAGCAGCAAGGACAGCTTCCTCCCCTCAGGAAACACCATATATTTT. Translated: CASSKDSFLPSGNTIYF.

The CDR3 loop reads CASSGRGTEAFF. CDR3 DNA sequence: TGTGCCAGCAGTGGGCGGGGAACTGAAGCTTTCTTT. The V call is TRBV2, the J call TRBJ1-1; D gene uncertain. Trimming shortened V by 4 bases and J by 5 bases, and 8 bases separated the two germline ends. The CDR3 spans 12 residues. Germline CDR1 SNHLY, CDR2 FYNNEI.

This clone was counted between two and nine times. The chain combines TRBV4-1 with TRBJ2-5; possible D gene TRBD1, 5 bases. CDR1 is MGHRA and CDR2 is YSYEKL in the germline V gene. V was trimmed by 0 bases and J by 4 bases, leaving 15 bases between them. The CDR3 extends over 16 amino acids. The CDR3 region has the DNA TGCGCCAGCAGCCAAGATCGGCGCAGGGAAGGAGAGACCCAGTACTTC. Translated: CASSQDRRREGETQYF.

This clone was picked up a small number of times. This chain uses TRBV19 with TRBJ2-1, with 8 bases aligning to TRBD2. With V trimmed by 7 bases and J by 9 bases, 14 bases remained unmatched. This CDR3 is 15 amino acids long. In germline, CDR1 is LNHDA, CDR2 SQIVND (reference sequence). CDR3 loop: CASTMASGPSSEQFF. Written as DNA, the CDR3 is TGTGCCAGTACGATGGCTAGCGGGCCTTCCAGTGAGCAGTTCTTC.

The chain has TRBV30 and TRBJ2-3, with D uncertain. V was trimmed by 2 bases and J by 2 bases, leaving 11 bases between them. CDR1 and CDR2 from the germline V gene are GTSNPN and SVGIG (reference sequence). The CDR3 has 14 residues. In DNA, the CDR3 is TGTGCCTGGAGTCTCTCGCGGTTCACAGATACGCAGTATTTT. Translated, it gives CAWSLSRFTDTQYF.

This clone was detected a few times. V gene TRBV9 combines with J gene TRBJ1-5, with D perhaps TRBD1 (5 bases). Trimming took off 0 bases at V and 4 bases at J, with 8 bases between the two ends. The CDR3 has 14 residues. Germline assignment: CDR1 SGDLS and CDR2 YYNGEE. This CDR3 is CASSVAGVNQPQHF. As DNA, the CDR3 is TGTGCCAGCAGCGTAGCGGGGGTAAATCAGCCCCAGCATTTT. The entire variable domain, with the rest obtained from reference TRBV9 and TRBJ1-5, is as follows: DSGVTQTPKHLITATGQRVTLRCSPRSGDLSVYWYQQSLDQGLQFLIQYYNGEERAKGNILERFSAQQFPDLHSELNLSSLELGDSALYFCASSVAGVNQPQHFGDGTRLSIL.

This clone was found a few times. The chain has TRBV5-1 and TRBJ2-5, with a possible D match to TRBD1 (5 bases). The germline V and J ends were trimmed by 3 bases and 5 bases, with 11 bases remaining between them. Germline values: CDR1 SGHRS, CDR2 YFSETQ. The CDR3 has 13 amino acids. The CDR3 is CASSYRTVETQYF. CDR3 nucleotide sequence: TGCGCCAGCAGCTACAGGACGGTGGAGACCCAGTACTTC.

This clone was detected a few times. The V gene is TRBV7-9, the J gene TRBJ2-5; a possible D gene is TRBD2 (6 bases). Germline V gene sequence: CDR1 SEHNR, CDR2 FQNEAQ (reference sequence). Deletions cut 5 bases from V and 3 bases from J, with 16 bases between. The CDR3 runs 15 residues. The CDR3 loop is CASSPTGTSEETQYF. The CDR3 region has the DNA TGTGCCAGCAGCCCGACCGGGACTTCCGAAGAGACCCAGTACTTC.

The V call is TRBV28, the J call TRBJ1-5; TRBD1 matches at 9 bases. This CDR3 is 15 amino acids long. Germline values: CDR1 MDHEN, CDR2 SYDVKM. With 6 bases clipped from V and 4 bases from J, the junction kept 7 bases outside the gene matches. The CDR3 reads CASSVGTGQNQPQHF. The DNA for the CDR3 is TGTGCCAGCAGCGTCGGGACAGGGCAGAATCAGCCCCAGCATTTT.

The sample holds a few counts of this clone. V and J are TRBV14 and TRBJ2-1; 10 bases align to TRBD2. The CDR3 loop spans 17 amino acids. The V segment lost 4 bases and the J segment 8 bases; nucleotides outside the gene matches: 14. Germline lookup yields CDR1 SGHDN and CDR2 FVKESK. The chain's CDR3 is CASSPSRLAGVWDEQFF. CDR3 DNA sequence: TGTGCCAGCAGCCCCTCCCGCCTAGCGGGAGTTTGGGATGAGCAGTTCTTC.

This clone was detected only a few times. V and J are TRBV5-4 and TRBJ1-4, with 11 bases aligning to TRBD1. V gave up 0 bases and J gave up 8 bases; unmatched junction bases: 9. Per germline, CDR1 SGHNT and CDR2 YYREEE (reference sequence). The CDR3 is made up of 17 amino acids. The CDR3 region is CASSLAPPDRGREKLFF. The CDR3 DNA reads TGTGCCAGCAGCTTGGCCCCTCCGGACAGGGGGCGGGAAAAACTGTTTTTT.

The chain is built from TRBV6-5 and TRBJ2-4, with 8 bases lining up with TRBD1. The CDR3 runs 15 residues. Trimming cost V 2 bases and J 1 base; bases outside gene matches: 1. CDR1 is MNHEY, CDR2 SVGAGI, per germline. The CDR3 here is CASSYQGAAKNIQYF. The CDR3, as DNA: TGTGCCAGCAGTTACCAGGGGGCGGCCAAAAACATTCAGTACTTC.

This clone was seen a handful of times. The chain carries TRBV6-5 and TRBJ2-7; 9 bases line up with TRBD1. CDR1 and CDR2 from the germline V gene are MNHEY and SVGAGI. The CDR3 consists of 15 residues. Trimming took 6 bases from V and 5 from J; bases not matched to a gene: 11. The CDR3 coding sequence is TGTGCCAGCAGGATCTCCGGGACAGGGTTGAACGAGCAGTACTTC. Translation gives CASRISGTGLNEQYF.

V is TRBV4-3 and J is TRBJ1-4, with TRBD1 as a possible D gene (6 bases). Germline values: CDR1 LGHNA, CDR2 YSLEER. Trimming removed 2 bases at V and 7 bases at J, with 20 bases between. The CDR3 loop spans 17 amino acids. CDR3 protein: CASSQRKMGAGGEKLFF. Written as DNA, the CDR3 is TGCGCCAGCAGCCAACGAAAAATGGGGGCCGGAGGTGAAAAACTGTTTTTT.

Here the CDR3 DNA reads TGTGCCACCAGCAGAGGACAGGACTATGGCTACACCTTC. Translating it yields CATSRGQDYGYTF. The chain uses TRBV15 and TRBJ1-2; possibly TRBD1 for D (6 bases). The CDR3 runs 13 residues. The germline V gene encodes CDR1 LNHNV and CDR2 YYDKDF (reference sequence). Trimming shortened V by 1 base and J by 3 bases, and 6 bases separated the two germline ends.

The chain uses TRBV2 and TRBJ1-1; D is perhaps TRBD1 (6 bases). V shed 6 bases and J shed 0 bases, with 14 bases lying between them. Germline V gene data show CDR1 as SNHLY and CDR2 as FYNNEI. The CDR3 is 15 residues long. CDR3 DNA: TGTGCCAGCAGGCCGGGACAACCCTTGAACACTGAAGCTTTCTTT. It codes for CASRPGQPLNTEAFF. The complete variable domain, with remaining parts taken from reference TRBV2 and TRBJ1-1, reads EPEVTQTPSHQVTQMGQEVILRCVPISNHLYFYWYRQILGQKVEFLVSFYNNEISEKSEIFDDQFSVERPDGSNFTLKIRSTKLEDSAMYFCASRPGQPLNTEAFFGQGTRLTVV.

This chain links TRBV30 with TRBJ2-5, with D tentatively TRBD2 (6 bases). Germline CDR1 reads GTSNPN; CDR2 reads SVGIG (reference sequence). The CDR3 covers 14 residues. V was shortened by 3 bases and J by 5 bases, with 16 bases between the two germline ends. DNA of the CDR3: TGTGCCTGGAGAGCCAGCGGGTACGTGGAGACCCAGTACTTC. Its protein product is CAWRASGYVETQYF.

Only a few counts were recorded for this clone. V and J are TRBV28 and TRBJ2-1; D perhaps matches TRBD1 (6 bases). Trimming left V 3 bases short and J 10 bases short, with 10 bases between. The germline CDR1 and CDR2 sequences are MDHEN and SYDVKM. This CDR3 region has 12 residues. The CDR3: CASSFQGMEQFF. CDR3 bases: TGTGCCAGCAGTTTTCAGGGGATGGAGCAGTTCTTC.

This rearrangement joins TRBV5-4 to TRBJ2-7; D unresolved. Looked up from germline, CDR1 is SGHNT and CDR2 is YYREEE (reference sequence). The V end lost 0 bases, the J end lost 0 bases, and 7 bases lay between the germline ends. The CDR3 contains 14 residues. The CDR3 sequence: CASSLGQISYEQYF. The CDR3 nucleotides are TGTGCCAGCAGCTTGGGCCAGATCTCCTACGAGCAGTACTTC.

Comment on this clone: This specimen includes other DNA sequences encoding the same CDR3. The chain employs TRBV6-5 and TRBJ2-7, with 8 bases that match TRBD1. The ends lost 6 bases at V and 0 bases at J; junction bases unmatched: 7. In germline, CDR1 is MNHEY, CDR2 SVGAGI. The CDR3 runs to 15 residues. DNA of the CDR3: TGTGCCAGCAGCTTTGACAGGGGAAGCTCCTACGAGCAGTACTTC. Protein product: CASSFDRGSSYEQYF.

The chain employs TRBV6-1 and TRBJ1-5; TRBD1 might be the D (6 bases). Trimming left V 7 bases short and J 0 bases short, with 7 bases between. The CDR3 sequence is 13 residues long. Germline V gene sequence: CDR1 MNHNS, CDR2 SASEGT. The CDR3 sequence: CASKGDSNQPQHF. The DNA of the CDR3 is TGTGCCAGCAAGGGGGATAGCAATCAGCCCCAGCATTTT.

The chain uses TRBV28 and TRBJ1-1; D unresolved. V lost 1 base, J lost 4 bases, and 19 bases lay in between. The CDR3 runs to 17 residues. Germline V gene data show CDR1 as MDHEN and CDR2 as SYDVKM. CDR3 in DNA: TGTGCCAGCAGTTTATACCTGGTTCCAGCCCGGGTCACTGAAGCTTTCTTT. It yields the protein CASSLYLVPARVTEAFF.

This chain links TRBV9 with TRBJ2-1; 10 bases align to TRBD2. Germline-derived CDR1 and CDR2 are SGDLS and YYNGEE. CDR3 length: 16 residues. Unmatched junction bases numbered 4, after V lost 0 bases and J lost 4 bases. The CDR3 DNA reads as TGTGCCAGCAGCGTAGTTGGGACTAGCGTTTACAATGAGCAGTTCTTC. Amino acids: CASSVVGTSVYNEQFF.

V usage is TRBV29-1 and J usage is TRBJ2-1, with D uncertain. Germline V gene lookup returns CDR1 SQVTM and CDR2 ANQGSEA. V was clipped by 3 bases and J by 4 bases, with 13 bases between them. The CDR3 length is 14 residues. The CDR3 DNA reads TGCAGCGTTGACCTCCCTACCTTATACAATGAGCAGTTCTTC. Encoded protein: CSVDLPTLYNEQFF.